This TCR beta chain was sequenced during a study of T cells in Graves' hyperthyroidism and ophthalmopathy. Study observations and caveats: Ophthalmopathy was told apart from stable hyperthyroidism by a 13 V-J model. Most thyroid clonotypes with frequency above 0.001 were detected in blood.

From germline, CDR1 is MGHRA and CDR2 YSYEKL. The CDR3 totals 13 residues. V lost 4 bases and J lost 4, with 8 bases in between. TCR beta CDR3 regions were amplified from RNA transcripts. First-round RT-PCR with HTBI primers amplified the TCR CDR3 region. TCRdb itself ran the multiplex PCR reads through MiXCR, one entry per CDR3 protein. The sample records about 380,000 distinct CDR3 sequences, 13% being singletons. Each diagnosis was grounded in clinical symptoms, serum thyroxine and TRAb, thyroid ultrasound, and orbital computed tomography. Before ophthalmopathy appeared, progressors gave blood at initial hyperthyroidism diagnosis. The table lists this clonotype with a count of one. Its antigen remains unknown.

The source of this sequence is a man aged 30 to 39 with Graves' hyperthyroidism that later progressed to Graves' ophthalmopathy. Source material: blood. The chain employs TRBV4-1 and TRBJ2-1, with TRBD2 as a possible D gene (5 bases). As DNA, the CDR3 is TGCGCCAGCAGCCCAGCGGTTTACAATGAGCAGTTCTTC. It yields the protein CASSPAVYNEQFF.